The clone carrying this TCR beta chain was found a few times. No antigen is known for it. This specimen includes other DNA sequences encoding the same CDR3. This sample is drawn from a study of shared clonotypes between healthy human individuals. Study-wide background: The study enrolled two women and a few men aged 18 to 49.

Unmatched junction bases numbered 2, after V lost 6 bases and J lost 2 bases. The CDR3 sequence is 14 residues long. Germline CDR1 reads SNHLY; CDR2 reads FYNNEI. Overall study results and limits: Among donors, clonotype sharing was expected to be affected by sequencing depth.

The input for sorted-subset replicate PCRs was about 200 ng DNA, tens of thousands of T cell genomes. Clones were read by immunoSEQ multiplex PCR, and TCRdb kept only the in-frame ones, dropping some. The table records about 2.3 million clones, just under 95% of them present only once. The receptor was isolated from a man aged 18 to 29 in good health. Some clones in this sample may be carry-over from other donors' samples. What was sequenced was naive CD4+ T cells from PBMCs. Subset meaning: CD45RA+ positively selected. The chain has TRBV2 and TRBJ2-2; 8 bases agree with TRBD1. CDR3 amino acids: CASRDRVNTGELFF. In DNA, the CDR3 is TGTGCCAGCAGGGACAGGGTCAACACCGGGGAGCTGTTTTTT.